This T cell receptor (beta chain) was captured in a study of response to subunit inactivated influenza vaccine. General study results and limits: Every seasonal influenza vaccination brings in few new T cells, the authors suggested.

The germline CDR1 and CDR2 sequences are SEHNR and FQNEAQ (reference sequence). This CDR3 spans 12 amino acids. Trimming stripped 3 bases from V and 7 bases from J, with 4 bases between. TCRdb used MiXCR to reprocess the RT-PCR reads, holding one entry per CDR3 protein. The table includes fewer than 200,000 distinct CDR3 sequences, around 9% detected once. This clonotype was counted only a few times. The antigen remains unidentified. The sequencing used non-naive T cells sorted from PBMCs, collected on the day of vaccination. This TCR came from a man in his fifties who received an inactivated influenza vaccine. The V call is TRBV7-9, the J call TRBJ1-6; D not resolved. CDR3 residues: CASSFPNSPLHF. The CDR3 DNA is TGTGCCAGCAGCTTCCCCAATTCACCCCTCCACTTT.